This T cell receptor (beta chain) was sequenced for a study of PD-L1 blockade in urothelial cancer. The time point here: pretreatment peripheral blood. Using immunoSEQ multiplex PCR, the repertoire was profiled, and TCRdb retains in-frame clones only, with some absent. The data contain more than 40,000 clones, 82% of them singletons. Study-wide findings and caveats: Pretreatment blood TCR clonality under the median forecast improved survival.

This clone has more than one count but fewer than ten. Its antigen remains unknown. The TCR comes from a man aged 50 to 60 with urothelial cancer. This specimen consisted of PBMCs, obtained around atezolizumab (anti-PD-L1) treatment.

DNA for the CDR3: TGTGCCAGCAGCTTTGTCCTAGCGGGGTCAGATACGCAGTATTTT. Its protein product is CASSFVLAGSDTQYF. The V and J genes are TRBV13 and TRBJ2-3; 9 bases are a match to TRBD2. CDR3 length: 15 residues. Germline assignment: CDR1 PRHDT and CDR2 FYEKMQ (reference sequence). J gave up 4 bases and V 3 bases, and 5 bases lay outside the gene matches.